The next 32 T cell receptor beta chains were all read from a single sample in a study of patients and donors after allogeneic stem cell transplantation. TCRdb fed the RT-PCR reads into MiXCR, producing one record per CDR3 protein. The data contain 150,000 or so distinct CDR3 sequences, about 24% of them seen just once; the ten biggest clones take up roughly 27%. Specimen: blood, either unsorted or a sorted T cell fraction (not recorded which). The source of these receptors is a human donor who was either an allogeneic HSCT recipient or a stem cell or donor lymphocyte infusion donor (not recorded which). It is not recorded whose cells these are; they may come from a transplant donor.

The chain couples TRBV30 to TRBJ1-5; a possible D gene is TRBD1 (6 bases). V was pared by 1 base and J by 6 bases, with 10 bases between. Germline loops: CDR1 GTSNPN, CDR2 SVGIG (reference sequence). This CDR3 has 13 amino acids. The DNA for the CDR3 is TGTGCCTGGAGTGAACAGGGCGGTCAGCCCCAGCATTTT. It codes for CAWSEQGGQPQHF. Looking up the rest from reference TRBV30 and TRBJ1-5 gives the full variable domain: SQTIHQWPATLVQPVGSPLSLECTVEGTSNPNLYWYRQAAGRGLQLLFYSVGIGQISSEVPQNLSASRPQDRQFILSSKKLLLSDSGFYLCAWSEQGGQPQHFGDGTRLSIL.

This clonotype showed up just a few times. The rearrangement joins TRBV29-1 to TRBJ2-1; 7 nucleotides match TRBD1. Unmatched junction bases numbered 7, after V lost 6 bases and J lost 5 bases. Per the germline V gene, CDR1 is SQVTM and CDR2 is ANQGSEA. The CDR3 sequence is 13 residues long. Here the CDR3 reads CSVGQFAHNEQFF. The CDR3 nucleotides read TGCAGCGTGGGACAGTTCGCCCACAATGAGCAGTTCTTC.

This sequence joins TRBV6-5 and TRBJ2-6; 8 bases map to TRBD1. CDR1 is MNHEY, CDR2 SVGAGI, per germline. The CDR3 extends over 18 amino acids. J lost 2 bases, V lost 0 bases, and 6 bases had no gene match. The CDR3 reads CASSYSFSGGAGANVLTF. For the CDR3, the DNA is TGTGCCAGCAGTTACTCGTTTTCAGGGGGCGCTGGGGCCAACGTCCTGACTTTC.

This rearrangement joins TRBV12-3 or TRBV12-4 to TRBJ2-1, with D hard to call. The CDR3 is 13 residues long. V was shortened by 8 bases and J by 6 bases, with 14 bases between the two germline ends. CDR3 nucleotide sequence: TGTGCCAGCTGGAATCAAAAGGGCAATGAGCAGTTCTTC. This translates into CASWNQKGNEQFF.

CDR3 residues: CASSLEVRHPLGYTF. CDR3 bases: TGTGCCAGCAGCTTAGAGGTCCGACATCCGCTGGGCTACACCTTC. The chain combines TRBV7-2 with TRBJ1-2, with unresolved D. CDR1 is SGHTA, CDR2 FQGNSA, per germline. This CDR3 region has 15 residues. V gave up 1 base and J gave up 8 bases, with 17 bases separating them.

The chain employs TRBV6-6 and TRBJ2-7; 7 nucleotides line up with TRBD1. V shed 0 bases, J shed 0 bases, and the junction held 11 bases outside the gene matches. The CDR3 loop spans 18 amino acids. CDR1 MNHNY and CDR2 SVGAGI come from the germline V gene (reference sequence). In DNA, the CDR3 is TGTGCCAGCAGTTACTCGACCCCCTACGACAGGGTCTCCTACGAGCAGTACTTC. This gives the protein CASSYSTPYDRVSYEQYF.

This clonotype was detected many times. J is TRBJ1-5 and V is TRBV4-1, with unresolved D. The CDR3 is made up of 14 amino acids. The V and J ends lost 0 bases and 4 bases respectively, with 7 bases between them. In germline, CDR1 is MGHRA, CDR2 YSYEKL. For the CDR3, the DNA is TGCGCCAGCAGCCAAGAAGGGCTAAATCAGCCCCAGCATTTT. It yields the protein CASSQEGLNQPQHF.

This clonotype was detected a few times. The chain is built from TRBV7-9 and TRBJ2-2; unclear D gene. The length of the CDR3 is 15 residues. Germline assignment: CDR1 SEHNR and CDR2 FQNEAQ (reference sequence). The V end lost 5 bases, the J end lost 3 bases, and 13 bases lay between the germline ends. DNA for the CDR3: TGTGCCAGCAGCGACTGGCTTAGGGACACCGGGGAGCTGTTTTTT. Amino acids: CASSDWLRDTGELFF.

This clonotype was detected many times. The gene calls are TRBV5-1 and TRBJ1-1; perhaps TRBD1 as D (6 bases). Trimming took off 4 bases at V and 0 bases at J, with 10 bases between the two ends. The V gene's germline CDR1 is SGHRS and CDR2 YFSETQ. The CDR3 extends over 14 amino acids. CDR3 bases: TGCGCCAGCAGCCCTGGGACATTGAACACTGAAGCTTTCTTT. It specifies CASSPGTLNTEAFF.

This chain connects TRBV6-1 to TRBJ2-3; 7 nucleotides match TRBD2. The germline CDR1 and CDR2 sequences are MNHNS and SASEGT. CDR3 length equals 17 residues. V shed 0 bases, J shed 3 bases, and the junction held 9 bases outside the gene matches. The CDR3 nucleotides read TGTGCCAGCAGTGAAGCGCTCCGCGGGGGTACTACAGATACGCAGTATTTT. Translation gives CASSEALRGGTTDTQYF.

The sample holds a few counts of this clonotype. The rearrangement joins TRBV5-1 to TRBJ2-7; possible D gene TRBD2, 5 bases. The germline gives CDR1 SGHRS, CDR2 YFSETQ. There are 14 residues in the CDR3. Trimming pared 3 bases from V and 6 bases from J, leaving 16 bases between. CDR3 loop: CASSSGSGKAEQYF. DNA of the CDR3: TGCGCCAGCAGCTCGGGGAGCGGAAAGGCCGAGCAGTACTTC.

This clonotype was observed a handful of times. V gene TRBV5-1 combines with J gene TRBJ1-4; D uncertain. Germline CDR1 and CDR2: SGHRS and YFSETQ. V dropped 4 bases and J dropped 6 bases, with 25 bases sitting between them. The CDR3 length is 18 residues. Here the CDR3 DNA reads TGCGCCAGCAGCGTACGACCTCCCGATGTATATTCGGATGAAAAACTGTTTTTT. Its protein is CASSVRPPDVYSDEKLFF.

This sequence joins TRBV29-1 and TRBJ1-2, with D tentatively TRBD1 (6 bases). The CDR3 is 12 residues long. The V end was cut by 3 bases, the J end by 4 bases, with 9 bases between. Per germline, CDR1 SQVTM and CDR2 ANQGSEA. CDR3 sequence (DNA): TGCAGCGTTGAGTCAGGGGTCTATGGCTACACCTTC. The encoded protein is CSVESGVYGYTF.

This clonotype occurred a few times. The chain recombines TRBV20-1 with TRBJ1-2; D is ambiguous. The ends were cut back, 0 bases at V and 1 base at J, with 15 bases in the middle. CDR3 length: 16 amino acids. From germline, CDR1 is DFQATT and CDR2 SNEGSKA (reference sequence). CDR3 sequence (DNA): TGCAGTGCTAGAGATGGGGAGCAGGCGCATAACTATGGCTACACCTTC. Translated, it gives CSARDGEQAHNYGYTF.

DNA of the CDR3: TGCAGTGCTGTCGAAGGTTCCTATGGCTACACCTTC. It yields the protein CSAVEGSYGYTF. The V gene is TRBV20-1, the J gene TRBJ1-2, with D unclear. With 5 bases removed from V and 4 bases from J, the gap between germline ends came to 11 bases. The V gene's germline CDR1 is DFQATT and CDR2 SNEGSKA (reference sequence). The CDR3 sequence is 12 residues long.

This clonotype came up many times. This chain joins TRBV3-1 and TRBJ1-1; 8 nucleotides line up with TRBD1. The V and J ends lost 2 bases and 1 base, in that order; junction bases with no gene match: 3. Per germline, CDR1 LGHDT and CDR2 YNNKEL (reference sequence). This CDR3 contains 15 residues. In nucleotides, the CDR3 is TGTGCCAGCAGCCAAATTACAGGGGGGAACACTGAAGCTTTCTTT. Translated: CASSQITGGNTEAFF.

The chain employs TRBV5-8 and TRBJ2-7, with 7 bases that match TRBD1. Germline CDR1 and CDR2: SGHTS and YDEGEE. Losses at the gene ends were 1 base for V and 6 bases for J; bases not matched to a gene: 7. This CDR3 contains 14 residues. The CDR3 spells CASSLMTGSGEQYF. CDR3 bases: TGTGCCAGCAGCTTGATGACAGGGTCCGGCGAGCAGTACTTC.

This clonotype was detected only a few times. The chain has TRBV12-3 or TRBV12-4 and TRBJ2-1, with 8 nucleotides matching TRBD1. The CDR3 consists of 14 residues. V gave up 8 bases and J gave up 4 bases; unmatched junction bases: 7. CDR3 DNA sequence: TGTGCCAGCGGCGACAGGGGCTCTTACAATGAGCAGTTCTTC. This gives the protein CASGDRGSYNEQFF.

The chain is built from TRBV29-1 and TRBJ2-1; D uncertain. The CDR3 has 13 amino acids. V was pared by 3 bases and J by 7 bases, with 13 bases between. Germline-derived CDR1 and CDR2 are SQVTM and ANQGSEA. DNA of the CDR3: TGCAGCGTTGAGCGACTGCCGTCGAATGAGCAGTTCTTC. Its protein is CSVERLPSNEQFF.

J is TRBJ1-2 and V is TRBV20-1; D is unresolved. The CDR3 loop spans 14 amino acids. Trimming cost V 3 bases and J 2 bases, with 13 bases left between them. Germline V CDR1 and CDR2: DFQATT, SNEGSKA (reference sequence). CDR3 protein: CSARTPLPNYGYTF. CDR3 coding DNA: TGCAGTGCTAGGACCCCCCTACCCAACTATGGCTACACCTTC.

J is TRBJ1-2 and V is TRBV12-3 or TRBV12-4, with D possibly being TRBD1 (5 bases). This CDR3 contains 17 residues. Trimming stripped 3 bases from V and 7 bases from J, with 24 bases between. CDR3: CASSFNPPGPGVGGYTF. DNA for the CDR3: TGTGCCAGCAGTTTCAACCCCCCGGGGCCCGGGGTAGGTGGCTACACCTTC.

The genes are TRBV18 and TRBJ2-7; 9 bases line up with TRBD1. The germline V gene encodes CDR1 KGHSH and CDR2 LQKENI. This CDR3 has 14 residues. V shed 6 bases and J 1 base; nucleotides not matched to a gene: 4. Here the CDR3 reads CASSPGTGSYEQYF. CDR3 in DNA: TGTGCCAGCTCTCCCGGGACAGGGTCCTACGAGCAGTACTTC.

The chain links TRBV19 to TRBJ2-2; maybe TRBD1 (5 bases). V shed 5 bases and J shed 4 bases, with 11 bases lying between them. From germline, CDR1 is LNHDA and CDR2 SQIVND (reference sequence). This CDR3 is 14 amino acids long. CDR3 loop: CASSLREGTGELFF. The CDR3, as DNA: TGTGCCAGTAGTCTCAGGGAAGGCACCGGGGAGCTGTTTTTT.

The CDR3 coding sequence is TGCAGTGCCGACACCGGTGGGCACGAGCAGTACTTC. As protein: CSADTGGHEQYF. The gene calls are TRBV20-1 and TRBJ2-7; D gene uncertain. Per the germline V gene, CDR1 is DFQATT and CDR2 is SNEGSKA (reference sequence). This CDR3 contains 12 residues. Trimming removed 6 bases from V and 5 bases from J, with 14 bases in between.

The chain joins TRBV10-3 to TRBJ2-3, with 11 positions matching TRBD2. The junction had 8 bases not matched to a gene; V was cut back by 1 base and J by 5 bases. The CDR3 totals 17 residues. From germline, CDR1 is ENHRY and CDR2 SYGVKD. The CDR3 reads CAISEFGSGGAGDTQYF. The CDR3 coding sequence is TGTGCCATCAGTGAGTTCGGTAGCGGGGGGGCTGGAGATACGCAGTATTTT.

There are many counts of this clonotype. CDR3 coding DNA: TGCGCCAGCAGCTTGGGGCCAGGGAATCAGCCCCAGCATTTT. Translation gives CASSLGPGNQPQHF. The chain couples TRBV5-1 to TRBJ1-5, with D possibly TRBD1 on 5 matching bases. CDR1 SGHRS and CDR2 YFSETQ come from the germline V gene. The CDR3 covers 14 residues. Trimming left V 0 bases short and J 4 bases short, with 8 bases between.

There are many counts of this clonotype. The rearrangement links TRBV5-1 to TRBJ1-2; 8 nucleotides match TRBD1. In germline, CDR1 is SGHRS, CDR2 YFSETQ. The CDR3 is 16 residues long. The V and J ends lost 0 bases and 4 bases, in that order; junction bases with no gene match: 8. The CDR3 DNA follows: TGCGCCAGCAGCTTGGAGAGGACAGGGAACCCCTATGGCTACACCTTC. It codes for CASSLERTGNPYGYTF.

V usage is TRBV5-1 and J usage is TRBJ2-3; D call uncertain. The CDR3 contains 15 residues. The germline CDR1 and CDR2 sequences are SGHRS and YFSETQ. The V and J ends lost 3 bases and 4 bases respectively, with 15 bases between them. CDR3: CASSSSVAMADTQYF. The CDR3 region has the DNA TGCGCCAGCAGCTCGTCGGTAGCTATGGCAGATACGCAGTATTTT.

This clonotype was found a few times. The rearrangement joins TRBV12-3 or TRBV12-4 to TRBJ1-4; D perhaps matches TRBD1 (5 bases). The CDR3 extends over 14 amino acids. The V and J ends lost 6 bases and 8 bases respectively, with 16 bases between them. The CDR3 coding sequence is TGTGCCAGCAGGAGGGGTTTAATTAACGAAAAACTGTTTTTT. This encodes CASRRGLINEKLFF.

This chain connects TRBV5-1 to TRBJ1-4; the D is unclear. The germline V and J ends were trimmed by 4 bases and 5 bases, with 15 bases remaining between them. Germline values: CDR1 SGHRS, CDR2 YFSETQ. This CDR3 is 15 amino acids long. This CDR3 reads CASSTGGRSNEKLFF. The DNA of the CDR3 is TGCGCCAGCAGCACCGGCGGGAGATCCAATGAAAAACTGTTTTTT.

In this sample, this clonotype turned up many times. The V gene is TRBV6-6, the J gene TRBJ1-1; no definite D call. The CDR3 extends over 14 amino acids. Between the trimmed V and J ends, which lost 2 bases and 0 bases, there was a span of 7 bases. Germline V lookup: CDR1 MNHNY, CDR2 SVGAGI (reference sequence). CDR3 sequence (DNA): TGTGCCAGCAGTTACCGGCACCTGAACACTGAAGCTTTCTTT. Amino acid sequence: CASSYRHLNTEAFF.

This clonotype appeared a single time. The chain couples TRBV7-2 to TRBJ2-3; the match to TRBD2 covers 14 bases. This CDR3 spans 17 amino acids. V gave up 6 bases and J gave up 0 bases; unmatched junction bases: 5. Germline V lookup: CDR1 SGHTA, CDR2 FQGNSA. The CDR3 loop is CASSRLAGGPSTDTQYF. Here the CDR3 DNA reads TGTGCCAGCAGTCGACTAGCGGGGGGGCCGAGCACAGATACGCAGTATTTT.